This T cell receptor (beta chain) derives from a study of T cell responses to AZD1222 COVID-19 vaccine. Study information: Samples with a second dose at about 4 or about 12 weeks were pooled together.

Only in-frame clones appear in the TCRdb table, and some are missing; sequencing was by immunoSEQ multiplex PCR. In the table there are some 110,000 clones, roughly 82% of which are singletons. The junction had 4 bases not matched to a gene; V was cut back by 3 bases and J by 7 bases. Germline V gene lookup returns CDR1 KGHSH and CDR2 LQKENI. The CDR3 loop spans 14 amino acids. Study outcomes and limitations: Dominant at 160-218 and 743-854, vaccine-associated CD4 TCRs also spanned spike. Samples come after the peak T cell response, not at day 14. Clonal diversity may have been underestimated, and the donors were mostly white British, with more females than males.

As for this clone: Antigen unknown.

This specimen was peripheral blood, taken on day 0 of AZD1222 vaccination. This TCR was sampled from an adult in good health. The chain combines TRBV18 with TRBJ2-4; the match to TRBD1 covers 9 bases. The chain's CDR3 is CASSPRQGVNIQYF. The DNA of the CDR3 is TGTGCCAGCTCACCCCGACAGGGGGTGAACATTCAGTACTTC.